This T cell receptor (beta chain) was documented in a study of neurological immune-mediated disorders. This clonotype has ten or more counts. The cDNA came from 5'RACE with 10-nucleotide random UMIs. TCRdb ran MiXCR on the 5' RACE reads and lists one entry per CDR3 protein. Altogether more than 75,000 distinct CDR3 sequences are present, 4% to 6% being singletons, with the ten largest covering 2% to 2.5%. CDR1 LNHNV and CDR2 YYDKDF come from the germline V gene (reference sequence). This CDR3 region has 15 residues. Trimming cost V 0 bases and J 5 bases, with 14 bases left between them. The source of this sequence is a woman in her thirties with multiple sclerosis. The chain recombines TRBV15 with TRBJ2-7; D is uncertain. The sequencing input was PBMCs. The CDR3 region has the DNA TGTGCCACCAGCAGAGATCAATCACCGGTCCACGAGCAGTACTTC. Encoded protein: CATSRDQSPVHEQYF.